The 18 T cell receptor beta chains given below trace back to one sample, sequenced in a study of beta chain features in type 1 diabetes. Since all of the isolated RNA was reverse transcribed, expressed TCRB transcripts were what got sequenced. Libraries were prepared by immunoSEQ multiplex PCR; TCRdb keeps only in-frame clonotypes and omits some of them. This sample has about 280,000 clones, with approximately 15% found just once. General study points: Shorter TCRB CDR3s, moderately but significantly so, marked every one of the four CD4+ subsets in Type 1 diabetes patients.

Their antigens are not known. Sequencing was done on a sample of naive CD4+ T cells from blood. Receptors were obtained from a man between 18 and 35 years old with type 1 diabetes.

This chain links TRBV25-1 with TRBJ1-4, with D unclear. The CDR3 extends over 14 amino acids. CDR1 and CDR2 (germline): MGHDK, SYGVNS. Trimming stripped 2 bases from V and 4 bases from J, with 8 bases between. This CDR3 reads CASSEIRYNEKLFF. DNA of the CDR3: TGTGCCAGCAGTGAAATACGGTATAATGAAAAACTGTTTTTT. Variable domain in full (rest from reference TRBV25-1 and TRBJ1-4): EADIYQTPRYLVIGTGKKITLECSQTMGHDKMYWYQQDPGMELHLIHYSYGVNSTEKGDLSSESTVSRIRTEHFPLTLESARPSHTSQYLCASSEIRYNEKLFFGSGTQLSVL.

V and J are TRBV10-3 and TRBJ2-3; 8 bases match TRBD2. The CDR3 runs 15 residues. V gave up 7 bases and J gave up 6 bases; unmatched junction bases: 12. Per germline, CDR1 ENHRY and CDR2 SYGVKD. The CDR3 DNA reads TGTGCCATCAACACCGCGGGGGGCGTAGGGGATACGCAGTATTTT. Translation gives CAINTAGGVGDTQYF.

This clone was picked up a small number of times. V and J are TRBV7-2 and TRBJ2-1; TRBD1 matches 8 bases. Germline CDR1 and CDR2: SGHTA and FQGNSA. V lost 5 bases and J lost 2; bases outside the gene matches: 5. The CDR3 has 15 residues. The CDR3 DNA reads TGTGCCAGCAGCGACCAGACAGGGGCCTACAATGAGCAGTTCTTC. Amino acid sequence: CASSDQTGAYNEQFF.

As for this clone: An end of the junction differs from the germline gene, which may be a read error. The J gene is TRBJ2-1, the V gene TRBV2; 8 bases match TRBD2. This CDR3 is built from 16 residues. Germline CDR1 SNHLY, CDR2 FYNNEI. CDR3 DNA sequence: TGTGCCGGCAGCATTGGTAGCGGGAAGGTAGCCGGTGAGCAGTTCTTC. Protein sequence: CAGSIGSGKVAGEQFF.

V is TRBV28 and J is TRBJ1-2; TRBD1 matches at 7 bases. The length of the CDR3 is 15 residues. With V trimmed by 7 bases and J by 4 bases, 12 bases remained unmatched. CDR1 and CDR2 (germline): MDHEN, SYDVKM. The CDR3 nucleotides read TGTGCCAGCACCTCACCAAGGGGGCGCGGCTATGGCTACACCTTC. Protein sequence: CASTSPRGRGYGYTF.

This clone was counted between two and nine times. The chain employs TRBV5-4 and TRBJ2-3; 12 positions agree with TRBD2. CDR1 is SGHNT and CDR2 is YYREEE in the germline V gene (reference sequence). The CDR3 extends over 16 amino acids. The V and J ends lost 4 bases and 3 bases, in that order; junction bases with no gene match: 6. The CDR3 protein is CASSQRTSGMTDTQYF. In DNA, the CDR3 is TGTGCCAGCAGCCAACGGACTAGCGGGATGACAGATACGCAGTATTTT. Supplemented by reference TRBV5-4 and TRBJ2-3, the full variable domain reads ETGVTQSPTHLIKTRGQQVTLRCSSQSGHNTVSWYQQALGQGPQFIFQYYREEENGRGNFPPRFSGLQFPNYSSELNVNALELDDSALYLCASSQRTSGMTDTQYFGPGTRLTVL.

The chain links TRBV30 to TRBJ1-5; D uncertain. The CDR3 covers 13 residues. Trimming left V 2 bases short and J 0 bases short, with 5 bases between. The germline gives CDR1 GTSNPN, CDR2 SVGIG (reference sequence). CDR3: CAWSIHSNQPQHF. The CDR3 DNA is TGTGCCTGGAGTATCCATAGCAATCAGCCCCAGCATTTT.

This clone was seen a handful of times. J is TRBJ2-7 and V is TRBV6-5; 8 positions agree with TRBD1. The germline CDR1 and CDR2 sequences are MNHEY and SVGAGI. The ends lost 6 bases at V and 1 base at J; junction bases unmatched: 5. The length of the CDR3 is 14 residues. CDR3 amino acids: CASRGDRFSYEQYF. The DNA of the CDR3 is TGTGCCAGCAGGGGGGACAGGTTTTCCTACGAGCAGTACTTC.

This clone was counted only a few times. The CDR3 DNA sequence: TGTGCCAGCACGGTCTCCCGAAATCAGCCCCAGCATTTT. This gives the protein CASTVSRNQPQHF. The gene calls are TRBV6-1 and TRBJ1-5; D call uncertain. Germline V lookup: CDR1 MNHNS, CDR2 SASEGT. V lost 7 bases, J lost 4 bases, and 11 bases lay in between. CDR3 length equals 13 residues.

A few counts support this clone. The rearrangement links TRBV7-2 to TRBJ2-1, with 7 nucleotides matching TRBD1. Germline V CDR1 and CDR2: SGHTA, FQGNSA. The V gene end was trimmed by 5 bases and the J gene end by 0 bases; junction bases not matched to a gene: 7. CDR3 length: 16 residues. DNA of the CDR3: TGTGCCAGCAGCCCGACCGGGACAGCCTCCTACAATGAGCAGTTCTTC. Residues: CASSPTGTASYNEQFF.

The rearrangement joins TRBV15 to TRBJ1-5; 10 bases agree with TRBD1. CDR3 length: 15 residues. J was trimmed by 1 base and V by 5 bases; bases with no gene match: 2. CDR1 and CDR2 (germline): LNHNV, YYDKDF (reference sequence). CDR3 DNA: TGTGCCACCAGCGGACAGGGGGAGAGCAATCAGCCCCAGCATTTT. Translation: CATSGQGESNQPQHF.

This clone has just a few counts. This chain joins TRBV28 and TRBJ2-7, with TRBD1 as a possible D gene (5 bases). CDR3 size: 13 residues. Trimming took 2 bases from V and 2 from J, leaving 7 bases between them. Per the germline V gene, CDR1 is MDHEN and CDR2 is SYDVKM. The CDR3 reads CASSLPRAYEQYF. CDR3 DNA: TGTGCCAGCAGTTTACCCAGGGCCTACGAGCAGTACTTC.

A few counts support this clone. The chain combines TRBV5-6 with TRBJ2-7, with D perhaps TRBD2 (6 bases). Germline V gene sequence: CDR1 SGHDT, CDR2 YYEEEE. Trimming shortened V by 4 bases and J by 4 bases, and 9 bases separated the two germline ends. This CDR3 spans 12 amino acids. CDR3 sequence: CASSKGTYEQYF. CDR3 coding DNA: TGTGCCAGCAGCAAAGGGACTTACGAGCAGTACTTC.

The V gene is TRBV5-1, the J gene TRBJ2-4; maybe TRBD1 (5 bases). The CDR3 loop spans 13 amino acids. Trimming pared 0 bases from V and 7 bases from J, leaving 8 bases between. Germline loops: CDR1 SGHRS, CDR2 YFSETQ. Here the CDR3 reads CASSLESGNIQYF. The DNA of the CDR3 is TGCGCCAGCAGCTTGGAGTCAGGGAACATTCAGTACTTC.

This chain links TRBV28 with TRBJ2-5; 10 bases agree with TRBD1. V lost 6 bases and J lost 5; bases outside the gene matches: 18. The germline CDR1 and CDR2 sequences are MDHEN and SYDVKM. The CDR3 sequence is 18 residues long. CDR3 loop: CASSLPRQGARLEETQYF. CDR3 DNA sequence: TGTGCCAGCAGCCTCCCTCGACAGGGGGCTCGTTTAGAGGAGACCCAGTACTTC.

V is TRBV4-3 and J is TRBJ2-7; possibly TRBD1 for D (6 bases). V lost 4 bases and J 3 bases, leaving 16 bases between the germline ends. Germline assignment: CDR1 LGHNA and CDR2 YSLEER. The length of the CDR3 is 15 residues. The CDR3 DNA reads TGCGCCAGCAGCCGTCGGGACACAGCATTCTACGAGCAGTACTTC. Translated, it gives CASSRRDTAFYEQYF.

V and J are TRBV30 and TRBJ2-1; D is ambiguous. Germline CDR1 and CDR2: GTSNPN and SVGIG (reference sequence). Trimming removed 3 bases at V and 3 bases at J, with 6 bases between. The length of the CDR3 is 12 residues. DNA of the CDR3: TGTGCCTGGAGGAGTAACTACAATGAGCAGTTCTTC. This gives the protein CAWRSNYNEQFF.

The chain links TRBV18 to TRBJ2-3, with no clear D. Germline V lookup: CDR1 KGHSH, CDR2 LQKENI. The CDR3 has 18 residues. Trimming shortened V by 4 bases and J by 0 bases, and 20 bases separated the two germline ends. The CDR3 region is CASSLPPTGGRSTDTQYF. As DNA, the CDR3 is TGTGCCAGCTCACTCCCCCCGACGGGTGGAAGGAGCACAGATACGCAGTATTTT.